The 18 T cell receptor beta chains listed next were all sequenced from one sample in a study of CD8+ T cells in alopecia areata (dated by TCRdb to 2017 to 2018). Reading the label with the study, this specimen's treatment or condition is: oral pan-JAK inhibitor, 5-10 mg twice daily. The library came from the immunoSEQ multiplex PCR assay. RNA was extracted from all samples and reverse transcribed into cDNA as template for TCR sequencing. Not all clones reach the TCRdb copy of this immuneACCESS table, which keeps in-frame sequences only. Checked studies attribute under half of the gap to unresolved V genes and leave the rest unexplained. The sample includes some 190,000 clones, with approximately 65% observed a single time. The top ten clonotypes cover about 1.2% of the sample. The specimen was CD4+ T cells sorted from blood, collected at approximately week 45, from a patient treated with tofacitinib. The source of these receptors is a human donor with alopecia areata.

This clone showed up just once. The chain couples TRBV6-5 to TRBJ1-2; D might be TRBD1 (6 bases). This CDR3 region has 12 residues. Germline CDR1 and CDR2: MNHEY and SVGAGI. V was trimmed by 6 bases and J by 4 bases, leaving 9 bases between them. The CDR3 region has the DNA TGTGCCAGCAGCAAGGACAGCTATGGCTACACCTTC. Residues: CASSKDSYGYTF.

J is TRBJ1-5 and V is TRBV4-1; possible D gene TRBD1, 5 bases. V gave up 4 bases and J gave up 2 bases, with 12 bases separating them. The germline CDR1 and CDR2 sequences are MGHRA and YSYEKL. The CDR3 extends over 15 amino acids. The CDR3 loop reads CASSPTGARNQPQHF. CDR3 nucleotides: TGCGCCAGCAGCCCCACAGGAGCTCGCAATCAGCCCCAGCATTTT.

The V and J genes are TRBV7-2 and TRBJ2-1, with 9 bases matching TRBD1. With 6 bases clipped from V and 8 bases from J, the junction kept 8 bases outside the gene matches. Germline V gives CDR1 SGHTA, CDR2 FQGNSA. This CDR3 is built from 14 residues. The CDR3, as DNA: TGTGCCAGCAGTACCGGGACAGGGTTATATGAGCAGTTCTTC. This sequence encodes CASSTGTGLYEQFF.

This rearrangement joins TRBV19 to TRBJ2-7, with a possible D match to TRBD2 (6 bases). CDR3 length: 14 residues. CDR1 LNHDA and CDR2 SQIVND come from the germline V gene (reference sequence). V was trimmed by 4 bases and J by 5 bases, leaving 15 bases between them. CDR3 protein: CASSTPRRGDEQYF. CDR3 DNA: TGTGCCAGTAGTACCCCCCGGAGGGGCGACGAGCAGTACTTC. The whole variable domain, remainder taken from reference TRBV19 and TRBJ2-7, is DGGITQSPKYLFRKEGQNVTLSCEQNLNHDAMYWYRQDPGQGLRLIYYSQIVNDFQKGDIAEGYSVSREKKESFPLTVTSAQKNPTAFYLCASSTPRRGDEQYFGPGTRLTVT.

This clone was seen more than once but under ten times. This sequence joins TRBV4-3 and TRBJ2-3; 8 bases match TRBD2. The CDR3 extends over 15 amino acids. J lost 4 bases, V lost 1 base, and 4 bases had no gene match. Germline V gene sequence: CDR1 LGHNA, CDR2 YSLEER. CDR3 protein: CASSQGGLAADTQYF. DNA for the CDR3: TGCGCCAGCAGCCAAGGCGGACTAGCCGCAGATACGCAGTATTTT.

This clone was observed a handful of times. The chain is built from TRBV29-1 and TRBJ1-1; possible D gene TRBD1, 6 bases. This CDR3 has 13 residues. Trimming took 2 bases from V and 2 from J, leaving 9 bases between them. Germline assignment: CDR1 SQVTM and CDR2 ANQGSEA. Here the CDR3 reads CSVERQVNTEAFF. The CDR3 DNA sequence: TGCAGCGTTGAACGACAGGTCAACACTGAAGCTTTCTTT. The variable domain in full, with the rest retrieved from reference TRBV29-1 and TRBJ1-1, is SAVISQKPSRDICQRGTSLTIQCQVDSQVTMMFWYRQQPGQSLTLIATANQGSEATYESGFVIDKFPISRPNLTFSTLTVSNMSPEDSSIYLCSVERQVNTEAFFGQGTRLTVV.

The genes are TRBV5-4 and TRBJ1-6; D gene unclear. The germline V and J ends were trimmed by 4 bases and 0 bases, with 8 bases remaining between them. CDR3 length equals 15 residues. Per the germline V gene, CDR1 is SGHNT and CDR2 is YYREEE (reference sequence). The DNA for the CDR3 is TGTGCCAGCAGCAAACAGAGCTCCTATAATTCACCCCTCCACTTT. Translated, it gives CASSKQSSYNSPLHF.

The J gene is TRBJ2-3, the V gene TRBV15; D might be TRBD1 (5 bases). Per germline, CDR1 LNHNV and CDR2 YYDKDF (reference sequence). The CDR3 runs 15 residues. The V end was cut by 1 base, the J end by 2 bases, with 10 bases between. The CDR3 DNA sequence: TGTGCCACCAGCAGAGTGGGGCCCATCACAGATACGCAGTATTTT. This sequence encodes CATSRVGPITDTQYF.

In the case of this clone: The same CDR3 arises from other DNA sequences in this sample as well. This chain connects TRBV4-3 to TRBJ1-6, with 7 bases matching TRBD1. The CDR3 length is 14 residues. The germline gives CDR1 LGHNA, CDR2 YSLEER. V shed 1 base and J 9 bases; nucleotides not matched to a gene: 3. The CDR3 DNA reads TGCGCCAGCAGCCAAGGACAGGGAGGTTCACCCCTCCACTTT. It encodes CASSQGQGGSPLHF.

The chain employs TRBV2 and TRBJ2-3; no clear D gene. The CDR3 sequence is 11 residues long. Trimming shortened V by 6 bases and J by 5 bases, and 6 bases separated the two germline ends. Looked up from germline, CDR1 is SNHLY and CDR2 is FYNNEI. The CDR3 protein is CASSKIDTQYF. CDR3 in DNA: TGTGCCAGCAGCAAGATAGATACGCAGTATTTT.

J is TRBJ2-1 and V is TRBV6-1; 9 nucleotides align to TRBD1. This CDR3 has 15 amino acids. V lost 6 bases, J lost 7 bases, and 10 bases stayed unmatched. CDR1 and CDR2 from the germline V gene are MNHNS and SASEGT. The CDR3 reads CASSKRQGGWNEQFF. The CDR3, as DNA: TGTGCCAGCAGCAAGCGACAGGGGGGTTGGAATGAGCAGTTCTTC.

The chain uses TRBV11-3 and TRBJ2-6, with unresolved D. Germline V lookup: CDR1 SGHNT, CDR2 YENEEA. The CDR3 runs to 16 residues. Trimming pared 5 bases from V and 2 bases from J, leaving 13 bases between. CDR3 residues: CASSMASGAGANVLTF. CDR3 DNA sequence: TGTGCCAGCAGCATGGCAAGTGGAGCTGGGGCCAACGTCCTGACTTTC.

The chain has TRBV6-5 and TRBJ1-2; 7 nucleotides line up with TRBD1. The CDR3 has 13 residues. Germline V gene lookup returns CDR1 MNHEY and CDR2 SVGAGI. Losses at the gene ends were 5 bases for V and 8 bases for J; bases not matched to a gene: 8. DNA of the CDR3: TGTGCCAGCAGTACCACAGGGGTGGGAGGCTACACCTTC. Translation gives CASSTTGVGGYTF.

The CDR3 bases are TGTGCCTGGAGCCTCAAGGTAGCCGGTGGCTACACCTTC. It codes for CAWSLKVAGGYTF. The chain combines TRBV30 with TRBJ1-2; the D is unclear. Trimming left V 3 bases short and J 7 bases short, with 15 bases between. Germline V gives CDR1 GTSNPN, CDR2 SVGIG (reference sequence). CDR3 length: 13 amino acids.

V is TRBV11-3 and J is TRBJ1-1, with 7 positions matching TRBD1. In germline, CDR1 is SGHNT, CDR2 YENEEA. This CDR3 is 13 amino acids long. J gave up 7 bases and V 3 bases, and 5 bases lay outside the gene matches. The CDR3 coding sequence is TGTGCCAGCAGCTTCGCAGGGGGTGGTGAAGCTTTCTTT. Protein: CASSFAGGGEAFF.

The chain has TRBV29-1 and TRBJ2-2; TRBD1 matches 7 bases. This CDR3 is 13 amino acids long. The germline V gene encodes CDR1 SQVTM and CDR2 ANQGSEA. With V trimmed by 4 bases and J by 5 bases, 4 bases remained unmatched. The CDR3 DNA reads TGCAGCGTTGTGAGGGGGCGAACCGGGGAGCTGTTTTTT. Translated: CSVVRGRTGELFF.

This clone was picked up one time. Germline and junction disagree at one end, which may indicate a read error. This chain joins TRBV27 and TRBJ2-7, with 7 nucleotides matching TRBD1. This CDR3 is 17 amino acids long. Germline lookup yields CDR1 MNHEY and CDR2 SMNVEV (reference sequence). As DNA, the CDR3 is TGTGCCAGCAGTCTATCAACCGACAGGGTGGGAACCTACGAGCAGTACTTC. Amino acids: CASSLSTDRVGTYEQYF.

V and J are TRBV7-2 and TRBJ1-5, with TRBD1 as a possible D gene (5 bases). Trimming cost V 5 bases and J 2 bases, with 7 bases left between them. This CDR3 is built from 13 residues. Germline-derived CDR1 and CDR2 are SGHTA and FQGNSA. Here the CDR3 reads CASSRGGNQPQHF. The CDR3, as DNA: TGTGCCAGCAGCCGAGGGGGCAATCAGCCCCAGCATTTT.